These 2 T cell receptor beta chains were sequenced from one sample in a study of molecular identifiers for immune sequencing clone quantification. TCRdb reprocessed the PCR reads with MiXCR, giving one entry per CDR3 protein. The sample has about 640,000 distinct CDR3 sequences, 15% to 20% seen once. The sequenced sample consisted of naive CD8+ T cells from blood, with Jurkat cell RNA spiked in. The sample's subset: FACS-sorted CD8+CD4-CCR7+CD45RA+ naive T cells. These receptors were taken from a human donor in good health. Some libraries in this study had Jurkat cell RNA spiked in.

At least ten counts were recorded for this clonotype. J is TRBJ1-2 and V is TRBV9, with 9 nucleotides matching TRBD1. The V gene end was trimmed by 3 bases and the J gene end by 8 bases; junction bases not matched to a gene: 17. The CDR3 runs to 17 residues. Germline CDR1 reads SGDLS; CDR2 reads YYNGEE. The CDR3 here is CASSGTGAAGGPNGYTF. The CDR3 DNA reads TGTGCCAGCAGCGGGACAGGGGCCGCGGGGGGCCCCAACGGCTACACCTTC.

This clonotype was counted between two and nine times. The rearrangement joins TRBV27 to TRBJ1-6; 7 bases align to TRBD1. The CDR3 is 16 residues long. The V segment lost 0 bases and the J segment 7 bases; nucleotides outside the gene matches: 6. Germline V gene lookup returns CDR1 MNHEY and CDR2 SMNVEV (reference sequence). The CDR3 here is CASSLSQQGYNSPLHF. The CDR3 DNA follows: TGTGCCAGCAGTTTATCCCAACAGGGGTACAATTCACCCCTCCACTTT.